This is a list of T cell receptor beta chains from one sample in a study of beta chain features in type 1 diabetes. The table came from immunoSEQ multiplex PCR; TCRdb's copy has only in-frame clones and leaves some out. The table has approximately 470,000 clones, 30% seen once. The sequenced material came from naive CD4+ T cells from blood. Receptors were obtained from a man younger than 35 in good health. Both conserved end residues are trimmed from each CDR3.

V gene	J gene	CDR3 protein
TRBV30	TRBJ2-5	AWTGSETQY
TRBV4-1	TRBJ2-3	ASSPIGGAVDTQY
TRBV6-6	TRBJ2-1	ASSLYGTSGSNEQF
TRBV29-1	TRBJ2-7	SVTGLAGGPYEQY
TRBV29-1	TRBJ1-4	SVSGRTNEKLF
TRBV5-4	TRBJ2-3	ASSLDWSTDTQY
TRBV7-9	TRBJ2-7	ASSPWGRGDLYEQY
TRBV29-1	TRBJ2-2	SVEEQGGGELF
TRBV5-1	TRBJ2-5	ASSGTSLETQY
TRBV29-1	TRBJ2-1	SGQSGRAPYEQF
TRBV30	-	AWSRNYEQY
TRBV28	TRBJ2-7	ASSPTPGYEQY
TRBV10-3	TRBJ2-3	AISRLAGRTDTQY
TRBV7-6	TRBJ2-5	ASSHRNVGTGLWETQY
TRBV7-9	TRBJ2-6	ASTPQGQGLSGANVLT
TRBV6-6	TRBJ2-3	ASSKWAGPSTDTQY
TRBV28	TRBJ1-1	ASSWTGRNGEAF
TRBV19	TRBJ2-1	ASSLGLAGYNEQF
TRBV27	TRBJ2-1	ASSLKREGLDEQF
TRBV5-1	TRBJ2-1	ASGKGSYNEQF
TRBV10-3	TRBJ2-1	AISESGSGAYNEQF
TRBV5-1	TRBJ2-1	ASTPSSSYNEQF
TRBV7-2	TRBJ2-5	ASSASTGVETQY
TRBV7-9	TRBJ2-5	ASRSRVEETQY
TRBV30	TRBJ2-3	ALARGLSTDTQY
TRBV27	TRBJ2-2	ASATVANTGELF
TRBV7-2	TRBJ2-1	ASSLRASTSGSGYNEQF
TRBV5-6	TRBJ2-4	ASSLGHLAKNIQY
TRBV5-6	TRBJ2-7	ASRRVGFSYEQY
TRBV29-1	TRBJ2-5	SGWGGSTQY
TRBV5-4	TRBJ2-7	ASTAGTSSYEQY
TRBV30	TRBJ1-4	AWSGVAGEKLF
TRBV29-1	TRBJ1-1	SVSRSNTEAF
TRBV5-1	TRBJ2-5	ASSFGSRQETQY
TRBV5-6	TRBJ2-3	ASSLDATDTQY
TRBV6-5	TRBJ2-3	ASSLSGRATTQY
TRBV5-1	TRBJ2-1	ASSLEAGPSDEQF
TRBV15	TRBJ1-2	ATSRGTGRYGYT
TRBV15	TRBJ2-1	ATSRDLGTSGYNEQF
TRBV29-1	TRBJ2-7	SVEDRGYEQY
TRBV28	TRBJ1-2	ASSEDPLGGYT
TRBV15	TRBJ1-1	ATSRDQNTEAF
TRBV27	TRBJ2-7	ASRSSGRAYEQY
TRBV27	TRBJ1-1	ASETGRNTEAF
TRBV9	TRBJ2-1	ASSVARTGSNEQF
TRBV27	TRBJ2-1	ASSLLARLYNEQF